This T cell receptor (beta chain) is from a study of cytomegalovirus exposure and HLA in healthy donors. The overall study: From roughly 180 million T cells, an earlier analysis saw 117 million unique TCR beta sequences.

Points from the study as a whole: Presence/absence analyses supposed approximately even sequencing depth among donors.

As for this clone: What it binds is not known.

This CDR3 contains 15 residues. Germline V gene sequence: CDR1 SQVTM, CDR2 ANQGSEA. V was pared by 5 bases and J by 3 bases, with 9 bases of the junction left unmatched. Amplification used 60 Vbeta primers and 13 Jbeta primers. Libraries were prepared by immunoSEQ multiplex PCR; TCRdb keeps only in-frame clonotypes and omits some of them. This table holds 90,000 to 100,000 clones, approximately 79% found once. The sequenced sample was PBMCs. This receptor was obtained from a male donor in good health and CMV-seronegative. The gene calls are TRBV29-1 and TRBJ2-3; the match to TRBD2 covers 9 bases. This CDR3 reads CSVWREGLRTDTQYF. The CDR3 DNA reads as TGCAGCGTTTGGCGGGAGGGCCTTAGGACAGATACGCAGTATTTT.